Presented here are 21 T cell receptor beta chains from one specimen sequenced in a study of cytomegalovirus exposure and HLA in healthy donors. Sequencing was performed with immunoSEQ multiplex PCR; in TCRdb, only in-frame clones are kept and a portion is missing. The sample carries 230,000 or so clones, roughly 88% recorded once. The sequenced sample was PBMCs. Source of these receptors: a woman aged 18-29 years in good health and CMV-seronegative.

This rearrangement joins TRBV7-9 to TRBJ2-1; D is undetermined. V was pared by 5 bases and J by 4 bases, with 3 bases between. The V gene's germline CDR1 is SEHNR and CDR2 FQNEAQ (reference sequence). There are 11 residues in the CDR3. CDR3 residues: CASSAYNEQFF. CDR3 nucleotides: TGTGCCAGCAGCGCGTACAATGAGCAGTTCTTC.

The genes are TRBV7-3 and TRBJ2-6; D gene ambiguous. The V gene lost 9 bases and the J gene lost 4 bases, with 10 bases spanning the gap. The CDR3 consists of 13 residues. CDR1 SGHTA and CDR2 FQGTGA come from the germline V gene. As DNA, the CDR3 is TGTGCCAGTCGGTACCCCGGGGCCAACGTCCTGACTTTC. Amino acid sequence: CASRYPGANVLTF. Looking up the rest from reference TRBV7-3 and TRBJ2-6 gives the full variable domain: GAGVSQTPSNKVTEKGKYVELRCDPISGHTALYWYRQSLGQGPEFLIYFQGTGAADDSGLPNDRFFAVRPEGSVSTLKIQRTERGDSAVYLCASRYPGANVLTFGAGSRLTVL.

The V call is TRBV5-1, the J call TRBJ2-3; 10 bases are shared with TRBD1. Germline CDR1 SGHRS, CDR2 YFSETQ. V lost 5 bases and J lost 3; bases outside the gene matches: 9. This CDR3 is 16 amino acids long. The CDR3 nucleotides are TGCGCCAGCAGACCTGGGGACAGGGGAAGAACAGATACGCAGTATTTT. Translation: CASRPGDRGRTDTQYF. Drawing the rest from reference TRBV5-1 and TRBJ2-3, the complete variable domain is KAGVTQTPRYLIKTRGQQVTLSCSPISGHRSVSWYQQTPGQGLQFLFEYFSETQRNKGNFPGRFSGRQFSNSRSEMNVSTLELGDSALYLCASRPGDRGRTDTQYFGPGTRLTVL.

The chain joins TRBV19 to TRBJ1-1; 9 bases line up with TRBD1. Per the germline V gene, CDR1 is LNHDA and CDR2 is SQIVND (reference sequence). The V and J ends lost 3 bases and 5 bases, in that order; junction bases with no gene match: 1. The CDR3 consists of 13 residues. The chain's CDR3 is CASSIDRGTEAFF. The CDR3 nucleotides are TGTGCCAGTAGTATCGACAGGGGGACTGAAGCTTTCTTT. Filled out from reference TRBV19 and TRBJ1-1, the complete variable domain reads DGGITQSPKYLFRKEGQNVTLSCEQNLNHDAMYWYRQDPGQGLRLIYYSQIVNDFQKGDIAEGYSVSREKKESFPLTVTSAQKNPTAFYLCASSIDRGTEAFFGQGTRLTVV.

This clone was recorded once. The J gene is TRBJ1-5, the V gene TRBV28, with D maybe TRBD1 (6 bases). The CDR3 loop spans 15 amino acids. In germline, CDR1 is MDHEN, CDR2 SYDVKM. V gave up 5 bases and J gave up 4 bases, with 15 bases separating them. CDR3 protein: CASSRPDRLNQPQHF. The CDR3 region has the DNA TGTGCCAGCAGTCGTCCGGACAGACTAAATCAGCCCCAGCATTTT.

This clone was seen a single time. The chain employs TRBV27 and TRBJ2-1, with D uncertain. V was cut by 7 bases and J by 3 bases, with 22 bases left in between. Germline V lookup: CDR1 MNHEY, CDR2 SMNVEV (reference sequence). This CDR3 comprises 17 residues. The CDR3 coding sequence is TGTGCCAGCATACCCGGGTGGCAAAGCGAACACTACAATGAGCAGTTCTTC. The encoded protein is CASIPGWQSEHYNEQFF.

This chain links TRBV4-3 with TRBJ2-1; 8 bases agree with TRBD2. Germline-derived CDR1 and CDR2 are LGHNA and YSLEER. This CDR3 comprises 17 residues. Unmatched junction bases numbered 13, after V lost 4 bases and J lost 5 bases. The CDR3 here is CASSPTGAGVLDNEQFF. CDR3 DNA sequence: TGCGCCAGCAGCCCAACCGGAGCGGGAGTATTGGACAATGAGCAGTTCTTC.

The gene calls are TRBV15 and TRBJ2-2; 11 nucleotides align to TRBD2. The CDR3 is 19 residues long. Germline CDR1 is LNHNV and CDR2 is YYDKDF (reference sequence). J was trimmed by 7 bases and V by 0 bases; bases with no gene match: 13. CDR3 in amino acids: CATSRDRALAGAKGGELFF. CDR3 DNA sequence: TGTGCCACCAGCAGAGATCGGGCACTAGCGGGAGCAAAGGGCGGGGAGCTGTTTTTT.

This sequence joins TRBV9 and TRBJ1-2; 7 bases fit TRBD1. CDR3 length: 16 amino acids. Germline CDR1 is SGDLS and CDR2 is YYNGEE. Germline trimming cut 4 bases from V and 4 bases from J; bases unmatched to any gene: 13. CDR3 residues: CASSPETTDRPYGYTF. CDR3 nucleotides: TGTGCCAGCAGCCCTGAGACTACGGACAGGCCCTATGGCTACACCTTC. The whole variable domain, filled in from reference TRBV9 and TRBJ1-2, reads DSGVTQTPKHLITATGQRVTLRCSPRSGDLSVYWYQQSLDQGLQFLIQYYNGEERAKGNILERFSAQQFPDLHSELNLSSLELGDSALYFCASSPETTDRPYGYTFGSGTRLTVV.

CDR3 sequence reads: CASGTENYEQYF. CDR3 bases: TGTGCCTCCGGGACAGAGAACTACGAGCAGTACTTC. The chain recombines TRBV19 with TRBJ2-7; 7 bases line up with TRBD1. The CDR3 has 12 amino acids. CDR1 is LNHDA, CDR2 SQIVND, per germline (reference sequence). The J segment lost 3 bases and the V segment lost 11 bases, leaving 7 bases of the junction unmatched.

The chain joins TRBV7-9 to TRBJ2-7; 7 bases align to TRBD1. CDR1 is SEHNR and CDR2 is FQNEAQ in the germline V gene (reference sequence). V was pared by 4 bases and J by 2 bases, with 5 bases of the junction left unmatched. The CDR3 spans 14 residues. This CDR3 is CASSSTGQAYEQYF. CDR3 nucleotide sequence: TGTGCCAGCAGCTCCACAGGACAGGCCTACGAGCAGTACTTC.

This clone was seen a handful of times. The chain is built from TRBV12-5 and TRBJ2-7, with 8 bases identical to TRBD2. Trimming cost V 1 base and J 0 bases; bases outside gene matches: 5. Germline V gives CDR1 LGHNT, CDR2 FRNRAP. CDR3 length equals 16 residues. Here the CDR3 reads CASGLGRLACSYEQYF. The CDR3 nucleotides are TGTGCTAGTGGTTTGGGACGACTAGCGTGCTCCTACGAGCAGTACTTC.

This chain uses TRBV7-9 with TRBJ1-3; 8 bases align to TRBD1. The CDR3 totals 15 residues. V dropped 5 bases and J dropped 4; count of bases not matched to a gene: 7. Per germline, CDR1 SEHNR and CDR2 FQNEAQ (reference sequence). The CDR3 nucleotides are TGTGCCAGCAGCGCAGGACAGGGCAACGGAAACACCATATATTTT. Translated: CASSAGQGNGNTIYF. Full variable domain (missing parts from reference TRBV7-9 and TRBJ1-3): DTGVSQNPRHKITKRGQNVTFRCDPISEHNRLYWYRQTLGQGPEFLTYFQNEAQLEKSRLLSDRFSAERPKGSFSTLEIQRTEQGDSAMYLCASSAGQGNGNTIYFGEGSWLTVV.

The genes are TRBV30 and TRBJ2-7; no clear D gene. V lost 5 bases and J lost 2, with 16 bases in between. The CDR3 loop spans 14 amino acids. CDR1 is GTSNPN, CDR2 SVGIG, per germline (reference sequence). CDR3 protein: CAWEDTNWAYEQYF. The CDR3 nucleotides are TGTGCCTGGGAAGACACGAACTGGGCCTACGAGCAGTACTTC.

V and J are TRBV5-1 and TRBJ2-2; no definite D call. There are 14 residues in the CDR3. Trimming cost V 4 bases and J 3 bases, with 10 bases left between them. Germline CDR1 and CDR2: SGHRS and YFSETQ. The CDR3 DNA is TGCGCCAGCAGCGCATCTACCCACACCGGGGAGCTGTTTTTT. Translated: CASSASTHTGELFF. Based on the CDR3 plus reference TRBV5-1 and TRBJ2-2, the full variable domain is KAGVTQTPRYLIKTRGQQVTLSCSPISGHRSVSWYQQTPGQGLQFLFEYFSETQRNKGNFPGRFSGRQFSNSRSEMNVSTLELGDSALYLCASSASTHTGELFFGEGSRLTVL.

The chain joins TRBV27 to TRBJ2-7; 8 bases agree with TRBD1. Germline loops: CDR1 MNHEY, CDR2 SMNVEV (reference sequence). The V and J ends lost 3 bases and 3 bases, in that order; junction bases with no gene match: 7. The length of the CDR3 is 15 residues. CDR3 protein: CASSLTGEIIYEQYF. CDR3 nucleotide sequence: TGTGCCAGCAGTTTGACAGGGGAGATTATCTACGAGCAGTACTTC.

The J gene is TRBJ2-1, the V gene TRBV28, with TRBD2 matching over 12 bases. This CDR3 is built from 16 residues. The V and J ends lost 5 bases and 9 bases, in that order; junction bases with no gene match: 11. The germline CDR1 and CDR2 sequences are MDHEN and SYDVKM. The DNA of the CDR3 is TGTGCCAGCAGTCCTCAACGACTAGCGGGAGTTAGTGAGCAGTTCTTC. Translation: CASSPQRLAGVSEQFF.

The gene calls are TRBV5-4 and TRBJ2-1; weak D call: TRBD2 (6 bases). Germline lookup yields CDR1 SGHNT and CDR2 YYREEE (reference sequence). V lost 4 bases and J lost 6, with 11 bases in between. This CDR3 has 13 residues. CDR3: CASSPRTTNEQFF. DNA of the CDR3: TGTGCCAGCAGCCCCCGGACTACCAATGAGCAGTTCTTC.

Comments on this clone: A read error is possible here, since a much larger clone lies one base away. This chain joins TRBV28 and TRBJ2-1, with 13 bases that match TRBD2. Germline CDR1 is MDHEN and CDR2 is SYDVKM. V lost 4 bases and J lost 6; bases outside the gene matches: 3. The CDR3 totals 15 residues. CDR3 bases: TGTGCCAGCAGTTCCTGGACTAGCGGGAGCAATGAGCAGTTCTTC. Its protein is CASSSWTSGSNEQFF. The whole variable domain, remainder taken from reference TRBV28 and TRBJ2-1, is DVKVTQSSRYLVKRTGEKVFLECVQDMDHENMFWYRQDPGLGLRLIYFSYDVKMKEKGDIPEGYSVSREKKERFSLILESASTNQTSMYLCASSSWTSGSNEQFFGPGTRLTVL.

The chain recombines TRBV7-9 with TRBJ2-7; 8 nucleotides align to TRBD2. This CDR3 comprises 16 residues. V lost 0 bases, J lost 6 bases, and 10 bases stayed unmatched. In germline, CDR1 is SEHNR, CDR2 FQNEAQ (reference sequence). The CDR3 nucleotides read TGTGCCAGCAGCTTAGCGGACGGACTAGCCGCCCGCGAGCAGTACTTC. Amino acids: CASSLADGLAAREQYF.

A single count supports this clone. The V call is TRBV2, the J call TRBJ2-3; TRBD1 aligns across 12 bases. CDR3 length equals 15 residues. Germline loops: CDR1 SNHLY, CDR2 FYNNEI. Trimming removed 1 base from V and 8 bases from J; junction bases left unmatched: 4. This CDR3 reads CASSEEGQGASTQYF. As DNA, the CDR3 is TGTGCCAGCAGTGAAGAGGGACAGGGGGCCTCTACGCAGTATTTT.